The clone carrying this T cell receptor (beta chain) was observed many times. What it recognizes is unknown. TCR beta CDR3 regions were amplified from RNA transcripts. Second-round multiplex PCR followed a first-round RT-PCR using HTBI primers. TCRdb independently ran MiXCR on the multiplex PCR reads; one entry per CDR3 protein. The sample has a few hundred thousand distinct CDR3 sequences; under 45% are singletons. Per the germline V gene, CDR1 is SGHTS and CDR2 is YDEGEE. The CDR3 spans 19 residues. V lost 1 base to trimming and J lost 1 base; unmatched junction nucleotides: 10. The sample comes from a study of Graves' ophthalmopathy and Graves' hyperthyroidism. Study-level background: Ophthalmopathy absent within 18 months of follow-up marked hyperthyroidism as stable.

General study results and limits: Blood also carried most expanded thyroid clonotypes exceeding 0.001 frequency. Stable hyperthyroidism and ophthalmopathy were told apart by a 13-signature model, which achieved roughly 90% sensitivity and around 77% specificity.

Each diagnosis was determined on the basis of clinical symptoms, serum thyroxine, TRAb, thyroid ultrasound and orbital computed tomography. The chain has TRBV5-8 and TRBJ2-6, with 8 bases fitting TRBD2. This clonotype was obtained from an adult man with Graves' hyperthyroidism. Sequencing was carried out using peripheral blood or thyroid tissue (not recorded which). CDR3 sequence reads: CASSLLTGLVESGANVLTF. The CDR3 nucleotides are TGTGCCAGCAGCTTGCTTACGGGACTAGTCGAATCTGGGGCCAACGTCCTGACTTTC. Together with reference TRBV5-8 and TRBJ2-6, the CDR3 gives the full variable domain: EAGVTQSPTHLIKTRGQQATLRCSPISGHTSVYWYQQALGLGLQFLLWYDEGEERNRGNFPPRFSGRQFPNYSSELNVNALELEDSALYLCASSLLTGLVESGANVLTFGAGSRLTVL.